This paragraph covers one T cell receptor beta chain sequence. Only in-frame clones appear in the TCRdb table, and some are missing; sequencing was by immunoSEQ multiplex PCR. Among under 65,000 clones listed, 87% were seen once. Germline-derived CDR1 and CDR2 are LGHDT and YNNKEL (reference sequence). The CDR3 runs to 18 residues. V gave up 2 bases and J gave up 5 bases, with 22 bases separating them. This entry belongs to a study of control samples from healthy donors and cancer patients. The sequence was obtained from a woman aged 55-69 years with lung cancer. This chain joins TRBV3-1 (or the pseudogene TRBV3-2) and TRBJ2-1; D may match TRBD1 or TRBD2 (5 bases each). The material sequenced was PBMCs. The CDR3 sequence is CASSQSAFFSGPNNEQFF. CDR3 DNA sequence: TGTGCCAGCAGCCAAAGTGCCTTTTTCTCGGGGCCTAACAATGAGCAGTTCTTC.